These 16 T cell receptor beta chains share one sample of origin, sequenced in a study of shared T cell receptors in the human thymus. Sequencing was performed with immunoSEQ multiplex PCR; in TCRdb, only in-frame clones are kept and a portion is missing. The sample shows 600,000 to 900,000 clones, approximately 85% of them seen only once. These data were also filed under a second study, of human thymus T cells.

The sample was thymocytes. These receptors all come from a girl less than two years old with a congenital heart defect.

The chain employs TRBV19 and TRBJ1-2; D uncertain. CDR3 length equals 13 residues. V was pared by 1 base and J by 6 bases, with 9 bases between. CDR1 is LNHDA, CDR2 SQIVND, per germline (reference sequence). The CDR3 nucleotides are TGTGCCAGTAGTATAGGCCCCCCGGATGGCTACACCTTC. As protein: CASSIGPPDGYTF. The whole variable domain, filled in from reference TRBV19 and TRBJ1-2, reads DGGITQSPKYLFRKEGQNVTLSCEQNLNHDAMYWYRQDPGQGLRLIYYSQIVNDFQKGDIAEGYSVSREKKESFPLTVTSAQKNPTAFYLCASSIGPPDGYTFGSGTRLTVV.

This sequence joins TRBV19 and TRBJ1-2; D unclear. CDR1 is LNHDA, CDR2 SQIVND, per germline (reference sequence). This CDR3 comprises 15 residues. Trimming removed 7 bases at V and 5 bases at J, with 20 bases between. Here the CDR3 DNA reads TGTGCCAGTACCCCTAGACTGGCCCTGGAGTATGGCTACACCTTC. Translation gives CASTPRLALEYGYTF.

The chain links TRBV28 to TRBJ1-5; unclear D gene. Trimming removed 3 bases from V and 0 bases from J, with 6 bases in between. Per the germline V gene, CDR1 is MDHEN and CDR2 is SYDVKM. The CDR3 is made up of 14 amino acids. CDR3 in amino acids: CASSFSYSNQPQHF. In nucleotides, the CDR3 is TGTGCCAGCAGTTTCTCTTATAGCAATCAGCCCCAGCATTTT. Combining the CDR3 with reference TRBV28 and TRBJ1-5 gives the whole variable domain DVKVTQSSRYLVKRTGEKVFLECVQDMDHENMFWYRQDPGLGLRLIYFSYDVKMKEKGDIPEGYSVSREKKERFSLILESASTNQTSMYLCASSFSYSNQPQHFGDGTRLSIL.

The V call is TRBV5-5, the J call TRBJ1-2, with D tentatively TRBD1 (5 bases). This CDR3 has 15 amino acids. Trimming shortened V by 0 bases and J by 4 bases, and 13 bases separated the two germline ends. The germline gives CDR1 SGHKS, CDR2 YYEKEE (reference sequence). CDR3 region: CASSLGPREGYGYTF. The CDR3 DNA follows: TGTGCCAGCAGCTTGGGACCCAGGGAGGGCTATGGCTACACCTTC.

CDR3 region: CASSFETVSYEQYF. CDR3 coding DNA: TGTGCCAGCAGCTTTGAGACAGTTTCCTACGAGCAGTACTTC. The chain employs TRBV11-2 and TRBJ2-7; a possible D gene is TRBD1 (5 bases). Deletions cut 3 bases from V and 1 base from J, with 10 bases between. CDR1 and CDR2 (germline): SGHAT, FQNNGV. The CDR3 consists of 14 residues.

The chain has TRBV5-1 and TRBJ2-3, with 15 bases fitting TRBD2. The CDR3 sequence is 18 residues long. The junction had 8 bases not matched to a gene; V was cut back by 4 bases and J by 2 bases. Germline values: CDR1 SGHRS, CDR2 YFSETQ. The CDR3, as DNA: TGCGCCAGCAGCCAAGGGACTAGCGGGGGGCCACACACAGATACGCAGTATTTT. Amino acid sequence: CASSQGTSGGPHTDTQYF. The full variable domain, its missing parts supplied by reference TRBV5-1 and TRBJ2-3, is KAGVTQTPRYLIKTRGQQVTLSCSPISGHRSVSWYQQTPGQGLQFLFEYFSETQRNKGNFPGRFSGRQFSNSRSEMNVSTLELGDSALYLCASSQGTSGGPHTDTQYFGPGTRLTVL.

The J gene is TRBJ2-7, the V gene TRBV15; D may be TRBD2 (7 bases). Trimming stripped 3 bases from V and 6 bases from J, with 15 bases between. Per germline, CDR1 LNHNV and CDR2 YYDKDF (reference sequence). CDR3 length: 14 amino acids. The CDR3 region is CATSSSGGLGEQYF. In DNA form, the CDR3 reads TGTGCCACCAGCAGCTCCGGGGGGCTCGGCGAGCAGTACTTC. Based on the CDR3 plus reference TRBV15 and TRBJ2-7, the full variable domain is DAMVIQNPRYQVTQFGKPVTLSCSQTLNHNVMYWYQQKSSQAPKLLFHYYDKDFNNEADTPDNFQSRRPNTSFCFLDIRSPGLGDTAMYLCATSSSGGLGEQYFGPGTRLTVT.

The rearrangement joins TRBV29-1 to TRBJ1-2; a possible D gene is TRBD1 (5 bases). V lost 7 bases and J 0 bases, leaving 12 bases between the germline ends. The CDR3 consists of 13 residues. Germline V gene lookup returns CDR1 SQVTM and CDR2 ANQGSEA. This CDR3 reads CSGGGSANYGYTF. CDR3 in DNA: TGCAGCGGGGGGGGTTCGGCTAACTATGGCTACACCTTC.

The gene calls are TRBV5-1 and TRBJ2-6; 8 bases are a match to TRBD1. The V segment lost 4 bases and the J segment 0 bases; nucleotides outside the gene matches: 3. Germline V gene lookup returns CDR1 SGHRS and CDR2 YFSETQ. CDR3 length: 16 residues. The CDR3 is CASSRGQGSGANVLTF. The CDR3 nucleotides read TGCGCCAGCAGCCGCGGACAGGGCTCTGGGGCCAACGTCCTGACTTTC.

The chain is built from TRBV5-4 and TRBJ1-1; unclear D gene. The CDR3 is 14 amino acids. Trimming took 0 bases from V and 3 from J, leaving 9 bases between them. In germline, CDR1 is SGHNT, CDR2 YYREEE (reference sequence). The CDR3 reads CASSLAPRDTEAFF. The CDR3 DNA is TGTGCCAGCAGCTTGGCCCCCCGGGACACTGAAGCTTTCTTT.

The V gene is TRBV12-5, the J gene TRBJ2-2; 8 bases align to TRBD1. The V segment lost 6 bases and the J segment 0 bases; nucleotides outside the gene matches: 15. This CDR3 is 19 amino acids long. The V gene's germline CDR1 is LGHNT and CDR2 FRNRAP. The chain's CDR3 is CASGTGTGHTKANTGELFF. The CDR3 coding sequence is TGTGCTAGTGGGACCGGGACAGGTCATACAAAAGCGAACACCGGGGAGCTGTTTTTT. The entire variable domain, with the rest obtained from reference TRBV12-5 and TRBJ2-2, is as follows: DARVTQTPRHKVTEMGQEVTMRCQPILGHNTVFWYRQTMMQGLELLAYFRNRAPLDDSGMPKDRFSAEMPDATLATLKIQPSEPRDSAVYFCASGTGTGHTKANTGELFFGEGSRLTVL.

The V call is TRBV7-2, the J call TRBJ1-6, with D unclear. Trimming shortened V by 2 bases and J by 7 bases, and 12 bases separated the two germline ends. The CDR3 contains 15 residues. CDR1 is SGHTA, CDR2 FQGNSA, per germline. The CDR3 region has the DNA TGTGCCAGCAGCTTAAAGCCAACCTCCAATTCACCCCTCCACTTT. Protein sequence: CASSLKPTSNSPLHF.

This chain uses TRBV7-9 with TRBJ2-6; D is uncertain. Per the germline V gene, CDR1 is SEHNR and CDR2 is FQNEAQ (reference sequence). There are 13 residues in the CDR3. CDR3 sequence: CACPHSGANVLTF. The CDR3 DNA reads TGTGCTTGTCCCCACTCTGGGGCCAACGTCCTGACTTTC.

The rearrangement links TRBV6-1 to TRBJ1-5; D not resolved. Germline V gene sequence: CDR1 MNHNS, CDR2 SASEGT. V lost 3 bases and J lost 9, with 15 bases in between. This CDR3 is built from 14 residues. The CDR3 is CASSDYSPGRPQHF. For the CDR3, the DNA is TGTGCCAGCAGTGATTACAGCCCCGGGAGGCCCCAGCATTTT.

CDR3 nucleotide sequence: TGTGCCAGCAGCGTTTTAGCGGGGGATACCGGGGAGCTGTTTTTT. Encoded protein: CASSVLAGDTGELFF. The rearrangement links TRBV9 to TRBJ2-2; 9 bases fit TRBD2. The germline V gene encodes CDR1 SGDLS and CDR2 YYNGEE. J lost 5 bases, V lost 2 bases, and 4 bases had no gene match. This CDR3 is built from 15 residues.

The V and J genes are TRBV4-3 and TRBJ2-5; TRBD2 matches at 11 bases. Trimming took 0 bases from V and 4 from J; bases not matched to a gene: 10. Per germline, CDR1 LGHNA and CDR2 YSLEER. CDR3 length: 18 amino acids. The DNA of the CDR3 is TGCGCCAGCAGCCAAGAAGCGACTAGCGGGGAGTCGCCAGAGACCCAGTACTTC. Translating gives CASSQEATSGESPETQYF.